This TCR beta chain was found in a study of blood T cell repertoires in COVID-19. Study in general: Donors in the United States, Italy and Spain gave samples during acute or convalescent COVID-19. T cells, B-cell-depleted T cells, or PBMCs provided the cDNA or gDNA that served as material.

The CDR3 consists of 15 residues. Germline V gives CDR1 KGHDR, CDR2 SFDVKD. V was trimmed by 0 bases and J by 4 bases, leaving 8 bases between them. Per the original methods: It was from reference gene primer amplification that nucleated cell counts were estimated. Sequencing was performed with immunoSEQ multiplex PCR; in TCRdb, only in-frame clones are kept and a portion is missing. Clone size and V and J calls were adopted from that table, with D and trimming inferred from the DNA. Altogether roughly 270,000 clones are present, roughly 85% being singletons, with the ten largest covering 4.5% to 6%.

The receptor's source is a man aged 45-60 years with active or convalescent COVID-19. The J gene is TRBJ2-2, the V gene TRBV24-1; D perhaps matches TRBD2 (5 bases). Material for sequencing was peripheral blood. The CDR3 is CATSDLRTSTGELFF. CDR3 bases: TGTGCCACCAGTGATTTGCGGACTTCCACCGGGGAGCTGTTTTTT.